The source of this T cell receptor (beta chain) is a study of cytomegalovirus exposure and HLA in healthy donors. Across the whole study: Early released data comprised around 79 million unique TCRs from HLA-typed donors.

13 Jbeta primers and 60 Vbeta primers were used for the PCR. Clones were sequenced by immunoSEQ multiplex PCR, and TCRdb holds only the in-frame ones, with some missing. The sample records some 90,000 clones, roughly 72% being singletons. Trimming removed 7 bases from V and 7 bases from J, with 16 bases in between. Per the germline V gene, CDR1 is SGHTA and CDR2 is FQGNSA. The CDR3 is 13 residues long. The count of this clone is one. This receptor was taken from a man younger than 45 in good health and CMV-seronegative. Material: PBMCs. The rearrangement links TRBV7-2 to TRBJ1-2; TRBD1 is a possible D gene (5 bases). The CDR3 coding sequence is TGTGCCAGCACACCGGCAGGGTTCGGTGGCTACACCTTC. Protein product: CASTPAGFGGYTF.